Listed below are T cell receptor beta chains from one sample, sequenced in a study of T cell responses to AZD1222 COVID-19 vaccine. Sequenced by immunoSEQ multiplex PCR; TCRdb stores in-frame clones only, minus some. The profile covers 130,000 to 150,000 clones, with 92% appearing a single time and 1.5% to 2% taken by the ten largest. The source was peripheral blood, collected on day 0 of AZD1222 vaccination. Receptors originate from an adult in good health. Each CDR3 is given with its conserved first and last residue. D genes are given only for firm matches. The size of a clone is reported for some rows only, either as once, few or many, or as a class for expanded clones.

CDR3,DNA,J,size,D,V
CARNRFQNTEAFF,TGTGCCAGAAATAGGTTCCAGAACACTGAAGCTTTCTTT,TRBJ1-1,NA,NA,TRBV2
CASSLGAVYGYTF,TGTGCCAGCAGCTTGGGGGCGGTCTATGGCTACACCTTC,TRBJ1-2,NA,NA,TRBV5-6
CASSWTGSGNTEAFF,TGTGCCAGCAGCTGGACAGGGAGCGGGAACACTGAAGCTTTCTTT,TRBJ1-1,NA,TRBD1,TRBV5-5
CASSHPGTSKNTEAFF,TGCGCCAGCAGCCACCCGGGGACCTCAAAGAACACTGAAGCTTTCTTT,TRBJ1-1,NA,NA,TRBV4-1
CASTDRVGSGNTIYF,TGTGCCAGTACAGACAGGGTCGGCTCTGGAAACACCATATATTTT,TRBJ1-3,NA,TRBD1,TRBV6-5
CASSIRLIMNTEAFF,TGTGCCAGTAGTATACGTTTGATTATGAACACTGAAGCTTTCTTT,TRBJ1-1,NA,NA,TRBV19
CASTYPGWETQYF,TGTGCCAGCACGTACCCGGGGTGGGAGACCCAGTACTTC,TRBJ2-5,once,NA,TRBV12-3/TRBV12-4
CASSLTSGGAGHNEQFF,TGCGCCAGCAGCTTGACTAGCGGGGGGGCTGGGCACAATGAGCAGTTCTTC,TRBJ2-1,NA,TRBD2,TRBV5-1
CASSLPDYPYEQYF,TGTGCCAGCAGCTTACCGGACTATCCTTACGAGCAGTACTTC,TRBJ2-7,NA,NA,TRBV7-2
CASSSGASDYYEQYF,TGTGCCAGCAGCTCCGGGGCTAGCGATTACTACGAGCAGTACTTC,TRBJ2-7,NA,NA,TRBV7-2
CASSLSPYEQYF,TGTGCCAGCAGTCTCAGCCCCTACGAGCAGTACTTC,TRBJ2-7,NA,NA,TRBV12-3/TRBV12-4